Detailed here is one T cell receptor (beta chain). What it binds is unknown. The record originates from a study of T cell responses to AZD1222 COVID-19 vaccine. Germline trimming cut 5 bases from V and 6 bases from J; bases unmatched to any gene: 4. The CDR3 contains 14 residues. Germline-derived CDR1 and CDR2 are MNHEY and SVGEGT. Sequencing used immunoSEQ multiplex PCR; TCRdb keeps in-frame clones, though not all of them. This sample has roughly 130,000 clones; roughly 88% occur once, and the top ten carry under 9.5%. Study-level findings and limits: Spike was spanned by vaccine-associated CD4 TCRs, with dominance at 160-218 and 743-854. Once two AZD1222 doses were given, Spike-specific TCR breadth and depth went up.

Sequencing used peripheral blood, obtained on day 0 of AZD1222 vaccination. The chain is built from TRBV6-2 or TRBV6-3 and TRBJ1-2; 12 nucleotides line up with TRBD1. This receptor was identified in an adult in good health. The CDR3 sequence is CASSVGQGANGYTF. CDR3 DNA: TGTGCCAGCAGTGTGGGACAGGGGGCTAATGGCTACACCTTC.